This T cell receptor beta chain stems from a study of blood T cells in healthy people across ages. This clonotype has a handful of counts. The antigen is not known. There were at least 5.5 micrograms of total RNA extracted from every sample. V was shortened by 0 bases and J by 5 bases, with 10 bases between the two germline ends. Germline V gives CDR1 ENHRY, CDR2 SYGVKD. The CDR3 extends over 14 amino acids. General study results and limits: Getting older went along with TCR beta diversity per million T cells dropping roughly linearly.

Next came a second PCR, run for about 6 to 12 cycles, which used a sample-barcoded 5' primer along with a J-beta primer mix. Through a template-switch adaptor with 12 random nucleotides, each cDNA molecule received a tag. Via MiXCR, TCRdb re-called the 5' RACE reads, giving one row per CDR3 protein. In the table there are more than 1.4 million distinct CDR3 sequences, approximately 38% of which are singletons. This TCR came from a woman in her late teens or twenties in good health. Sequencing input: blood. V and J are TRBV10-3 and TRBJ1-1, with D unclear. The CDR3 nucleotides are TGTGCCATCAGTGAGTCGGGCGTCGAGACTGAAGCTTTCTTT. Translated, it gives CAISESGVETEAFF.